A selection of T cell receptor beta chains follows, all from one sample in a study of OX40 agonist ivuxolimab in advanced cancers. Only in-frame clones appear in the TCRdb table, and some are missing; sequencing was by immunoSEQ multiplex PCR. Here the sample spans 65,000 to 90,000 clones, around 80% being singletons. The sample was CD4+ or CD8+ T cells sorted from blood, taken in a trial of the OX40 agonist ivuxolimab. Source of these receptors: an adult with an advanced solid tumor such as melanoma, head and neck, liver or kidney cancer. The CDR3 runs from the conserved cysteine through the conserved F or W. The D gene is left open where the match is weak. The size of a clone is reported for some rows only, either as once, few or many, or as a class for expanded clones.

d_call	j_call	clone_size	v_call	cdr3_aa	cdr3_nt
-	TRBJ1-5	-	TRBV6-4	CASALDSSVQGNQPQHF	TGTGCCAGCGCCTTGGATTCCTCGGTACAGGGCAATCAGCCCCAGCATTTT
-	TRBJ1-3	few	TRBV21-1	CASPQGAVNTIYF	TGTGCCAGCCCACAGGGGGCTGTAAACACCATATATTTT
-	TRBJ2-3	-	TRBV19	CASSIARASGDTQYF	TGTGCCAGTAGTATAGCCCGGGCCTCCGGAGATACGCAGTATTTT
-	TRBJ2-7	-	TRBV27	CASSPDRITYEQYF	TGTGCCAGCAGCCCGGACCGGATTACCTACGAGCAGTACTTC
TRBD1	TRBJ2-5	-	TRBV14	CASSRTGKTQYF	TGTGCCAGCAGCCGGACAGGCAAGACCCAGTACTTC
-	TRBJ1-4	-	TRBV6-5	CASSSRMDSLNEKLFF	TGTGCCAGCAGTTCTCGGATGGACAGCCTAAATGAAAAACTGTTTTTT
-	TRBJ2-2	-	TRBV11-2	CASSLSNTGELFF	TGTGCCAGCAGCTTATCTAACACCGGGGAGCTGTTTTTT
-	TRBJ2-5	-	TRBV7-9	CASSKRTIARQETQYF	TGTGCCAGCAGCAAAAGGACTATCGCCCGACAAGAGACCCAGTACTTC
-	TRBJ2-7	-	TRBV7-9	CAIKSTSYEQYF	TGTGCTATAAAATCCACCTCCTACGAGCAGTACTTC
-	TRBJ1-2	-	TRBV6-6	CASSFPIGTKSYGYTF	TGTGCCAGCAGCTTCCCGATCGGGACGAAGAGCTATGGCTACACCTTC
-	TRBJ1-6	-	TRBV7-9	CASSLGGQVSPLHF	TGTGCCAGCAGCTTAGGTGGTCAGGTTTCACCCCTCCACTTT
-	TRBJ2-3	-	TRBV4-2	CASSQISGTDTQYF	TGTGCCAGCAGCCAGATTTCAGGCACAGATACGCAGTATTTT
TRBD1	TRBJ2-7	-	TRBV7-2	CASSLTWDSSYEQYF	TGTGCCAGCAGCCTAACTTGGGACAGCTCCTACGAGCAGTACTTC
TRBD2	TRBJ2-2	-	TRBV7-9	CASSRLAVNTGELFF	TGTGCCAGCAGCCGGCTAGCGGTTAACACCGGGGAGCTGTTTTTT
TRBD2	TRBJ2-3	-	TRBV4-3	CASSPGGGSTDTQYF	TGCGCCAGCAGTCCGGGCGGGGGGAGCACAGATACGCAGTATTTT
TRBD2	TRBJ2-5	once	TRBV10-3	CAISERGEGETQYF	TGTGCCATCAGTGAGCGGGGGGAGGGAGAGACCCAGTACTTC
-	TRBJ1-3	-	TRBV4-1	CASSRGGARPFGNTIYF	TGCGCCAGCAGCCGAGGCGGGGCCCGACCCTTTGGAAACACCATATATTTT
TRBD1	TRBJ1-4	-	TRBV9	CASSVGLGQGYNEKLFF	TGTGCCAGCAGCGTAGGCCTGGGACAGGGTTATAATGAAAAACTGTTTTTT
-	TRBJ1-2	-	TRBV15	CATSSHLGGNYGYTF	TGTGCCACCAGCAGTCATTTGGGAGGGAACTATGGCTACACCTTC
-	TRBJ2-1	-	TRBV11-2	CASSLPGVATGQFF	TGTGCCAGCAGCTTACCGGGGGTAGCTACTGGGCAGTTCTTC
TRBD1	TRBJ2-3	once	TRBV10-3	CATQKGQGEDTQYF	TGTGCCACCCAAAAGGGACAGGGGGAGGATACGCAGTATTTT
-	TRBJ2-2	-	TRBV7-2	CASSLAARGTGELFF	TGTGCCAGCAGCTTAGCGGCCAGGGGAACCGGGGAGCTGTTTTTT
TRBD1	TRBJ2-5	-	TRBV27	CASSIRPGTGGETQYF	TGTGCCAGCAGTATCCGCCCCGGGACAGGGGGAGAGACCCAGTACTTC
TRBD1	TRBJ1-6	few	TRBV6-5	CASSWTGGNSPLHF	TGTGCCAGCAGTTGGACAGGGGGCAATTCACCCCTCCACTTT
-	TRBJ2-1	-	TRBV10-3	CAISERALVDNEQFF	TGTGCCATCAGTGAGCGAGCTCTCGTAGACAATGAGCAGTTCTTC
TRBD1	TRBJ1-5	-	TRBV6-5	CASSVYQGGQPQHF	TGTGCCAGCAGCGTCTATCAGGGGGGGCAGCCCCAGCATTTT
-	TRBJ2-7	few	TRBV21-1	CASSKADRPYEQYF	TGTGCCAGCAGCAAAGCCGACAGACCCTACGAGCAGTACTTC
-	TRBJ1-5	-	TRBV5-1	CASSRDGGNNQPQHF	TGCGCCAGCAGCCGGGACGGAGGCAACAATCAGCCCCAGCATTTT
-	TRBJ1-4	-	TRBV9	CASSVGGESEKLFF	TGTGCCAGCAGCGTAGGTGGGGAGAGTGAAAAACTGTTTTTT
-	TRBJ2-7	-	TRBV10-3	CATGVQTYEQYF	TGTGCCACCGGGGTGCAGACCTACGAGCAGTACTTC
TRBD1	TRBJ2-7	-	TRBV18	CASSPPLGQGHEQYF	TGTGCCAGCTCACCACCCCTGGGACAGGGCCACGAGCAGTACTTC
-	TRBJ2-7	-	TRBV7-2	CASSLEHLGAYEQYF	TGTGCCAGCAGCTTAGAACATCTTGGGGCCTACGAGCAGTACTTC
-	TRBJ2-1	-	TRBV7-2	CASSALQGRNEQFF	TGTGCCAGCAGCGCGCTACAGGGGAGGAATGAGCAGTTCTTC
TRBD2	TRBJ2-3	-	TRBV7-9	CASSFRAGGPDTQYF	TGTGCCAGCAGCTTCCGAGCGGGGGGGCCAGATACGCAGTATTTT
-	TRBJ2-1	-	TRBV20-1	CSAGRDPQFF	TGCAGTGCTGGAAGGGACCCGCAGTTCTTC
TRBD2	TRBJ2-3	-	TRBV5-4	CASSLAGVGDTQYF	TGTGCCAGCAGCCTAGCGGGAGTGGGGGATACGCAGTATTTT
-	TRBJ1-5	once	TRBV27	CASSRGGSQPQHF	TGTGCCAGCAGTCGGGGGGGTAGTCAGCCCCAGCATTTT
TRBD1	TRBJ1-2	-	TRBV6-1	CASSERGQEGNYGYTF	TGTGCCAGCAGTGAAAGGGGACAGGAAGGTAACTATGGCTACACCTTC
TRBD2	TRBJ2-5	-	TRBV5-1	CASRPSGGSVQYF	TGCGCCAGCAGGCCATCGGGAGGGTCCGTGCAGTACTTC
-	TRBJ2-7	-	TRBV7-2	CASSLEPVGEQYF	TGTGCCAGCAGCTTAGAACCCGTCGGCGAGCAGTACTTC
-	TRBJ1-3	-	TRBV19	CASYETGRGGNTIYF	TGTGCCAGCTACGAGACAGGCCGAGGGGGAAACACCATATATTTT
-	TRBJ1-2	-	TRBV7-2	CASSLEGGYGYTF	TGTGCCAGCAGCTTAGAAGGGGGCTATGGCTACACCTTC
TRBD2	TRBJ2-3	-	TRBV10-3	CAISGLSGGITDTQYF	TGTGCCATCAGTGGACTAAGCGGGGGGATCACAGATACGCAGTATTTT
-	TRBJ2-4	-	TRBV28	CASSSPWTDKNIQYF	TGTGCCAGCAGCTCACCTTGGACGGACAAAAACATTCAGTACTTC
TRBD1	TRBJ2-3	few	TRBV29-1	CSGGQTGDTQYF	TGCAGCGGGGGACAGACAGGAGATACGCAGTATTTT
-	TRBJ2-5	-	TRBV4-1	CASSPTLRETQYF	TGCGCCAGCAGTCCGACCCTCCGAGAGACCCAGTACTTC
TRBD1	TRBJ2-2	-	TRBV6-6	CASSAGQGYTGELFF	TGTGCCAGCAGTGCGGGACAGGGATACACCGGGGAGCTGTTTTTT
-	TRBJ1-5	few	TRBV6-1	CASSVPTGRSNQPQHF	TGTGCCAGCAGTGTACCAACAGGGAGGAGCAATCAGCCCCAGCATTTT
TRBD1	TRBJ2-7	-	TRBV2	CASTVVQGVGEQYF	TGTGCCAGCACGGTCGTGCAGGGGGTGGGCGAGCAGTACTTC
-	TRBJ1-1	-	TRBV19	CASTRQMNTEAFF	TGTGCCAGTACCCGGCAAATGAACACTGAAGCTTTCTTT
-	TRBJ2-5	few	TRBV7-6	CASSLGRQETQYF	TGTGCCAGCAGCCTGGGGCGTCAAGAGACCCAGTACTTC
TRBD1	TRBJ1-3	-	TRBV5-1	CASSLTGVGNTIYF	TGCGCCAGCAGCTTGACAGGGGTTGGAAACACCATATATTTT
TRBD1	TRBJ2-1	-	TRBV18	CASSPPRGDRGVYNEQFF	TGTGCCAGCTCACCACCGAGGGGAGACAGGGGAGTCTACAATGAGCAGTTCTTC